The clone carrying this T cell receptor (beta chain) has just one count. Its antigen is undetermined. The record originates from a study of identifying expanded T cells in peripheral blood. Findings and caveats of the study: Clone count variance between roughly two-week samples rose with total template count. Technical replicates showed roughly 1.2 changed clones; two weeks 15 to 20; four weeks 19.

Healthy donors had no documented immune events, such as infections, while sampled. Only in-frame clones appear in the TCRdb table, and some are missing; sequencing was by immunoSEQ multiplex PCR. The sample contains 70,000 to 95,000 clones, roughly 86% of which appear only once. The CDR3 covers 17 residues. Germline lookup yields CDR1 SGHRS and CDR2 YFSETQ. V was clipped by 0 bases and J by 5 bases, with 17 bases between them. This sequence originates from a person aged 18-70 years in good health. The chain uses TRBV5-1 and TRBJ2-2, with D possibly being TRBD1 (6 bases). The sample taken for sequencing was blood. CDR3 in DNA: TGCGCCAGCAGCTTGGCCGTTGGGGTGAGGGGGACCGGGGAGCTGTTTTTT. Amino acids: CASSLAVGVRGTGELFF.